This entry concerns a single T cell receptor (beta chain). The target of this receptor is not known. No qualities accompany the bases; no much larger clone lies one base away. The V end loses 2 bases and the J end loses 2 bases, and a stretch of 16 bases separates them. From the germline V gene (reference sequence), CDR1 is MNHEY and CDR2 is SMNVEV. The CDR3 covers 16 residues, taking in both the cysteine and the phenylalanine. Solely the CDR3 DNA is kept, with 48 bases framed from the first base. Each collaborating institution followed its own protocols to collect whole blood in K2EDTA tubes. For TCRbeta analysis, collaborators shipped samples in one of three forms: frozen whole blood, isolated PBMCs, or DNA extracted from either of those sample types. TCRbeta CDR3 regions were amplified from genomic DNA by means of the immunoSEQ Assay, a bias-controlled multiplex PCR. The published analysis was carried out like this. Nucleated cell counts per sample were estimated from amplification of reference gene primers within the assay. Sequence reads were collapsed and filtered to measure the absolute abundance of every unique TCRbeta CDR3 rearrangement. For each sample, productive Simpson clonality was calculated as the square root of Simpson's diversity index across productive rearrangements. TCRdb took over this immuneACCESS table, retaining in-frame rearrangements with V and J assigned. Such tables are incomplete; in checked studies, under half of the missing clones stem from an unresolved V gene, and the remainder is unexplained. V and J calls and clone size are those listed in that table; D and trimming were worked out from the DNA. Here the sample has tens of thousands of clones; 70% to 80% occur a single time. In total, the top ten clones hold roughly 28% of the sample.

The sample belongs to a study of blood T cell repertoires in COVID-19 (dated by TCRdb to 2019 to 2021). Describing the broader study: The collaborator samples originated in the United States, Italy and Spain and spanned the acute and convalescent phases of COVID-19. HLA class I and class II types, where available, came from metadata supplied by the sample provider rather than from assay-based typing. A freely available public database, intended as a resource for researchers studying the immune response to SARS-CoV-2, is where the repertoires were released. Subjects who had been exposed to COVID-19, were actively infected with it, or had recovered from it provided the deeply sampled blood TCRbeta repertoires that made up the dataset. A de-identified subject ID, COVID-19 status, age in years and sex were almost always included in the sample metadata. Samples came from the ongoing ImmuneRACE study (first 160 participants) plus 1,254 subjects from 6 global collaborators. The material from the prospective study consisted of cDNA or gDNA derived from T cells, B-cell-depleted T cells, or PBMCs.

Overall results and qualifications from the work: Clinical and demographic metadata were provided uncurated, with the amount varying by source and participant.

The sequence came from a woman aged 65 to 85 with acute or convalescent COVID-19. Sequencing was performed on peripheral blood. This sequence uses TRBV27 and TRBJ2-7; a tentative D call is TRBD2 (6 bases match). CDR3 reads: CASSLKSGGATYEQYF. The nucleotides read TGTGCCAGCAGTTTAAAGTCCGGCGGGGCCACCTACGAGCAGTACTTC.